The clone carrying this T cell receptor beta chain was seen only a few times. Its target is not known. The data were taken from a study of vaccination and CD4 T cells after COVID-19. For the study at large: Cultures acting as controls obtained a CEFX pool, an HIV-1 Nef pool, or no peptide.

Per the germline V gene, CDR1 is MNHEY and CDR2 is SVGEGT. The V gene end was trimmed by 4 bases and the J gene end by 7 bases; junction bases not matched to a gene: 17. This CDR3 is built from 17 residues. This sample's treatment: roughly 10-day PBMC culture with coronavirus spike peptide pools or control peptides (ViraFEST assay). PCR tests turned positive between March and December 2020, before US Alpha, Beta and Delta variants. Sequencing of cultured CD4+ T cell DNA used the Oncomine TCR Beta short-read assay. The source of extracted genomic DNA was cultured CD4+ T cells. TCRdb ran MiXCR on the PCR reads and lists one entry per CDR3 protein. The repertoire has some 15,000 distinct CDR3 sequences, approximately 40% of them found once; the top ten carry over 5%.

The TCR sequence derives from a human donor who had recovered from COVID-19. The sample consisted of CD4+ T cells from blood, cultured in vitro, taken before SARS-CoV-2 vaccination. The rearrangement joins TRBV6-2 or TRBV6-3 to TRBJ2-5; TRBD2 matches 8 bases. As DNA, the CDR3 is TGTGCCAGCAGTTCCGATCCCGGGACCCCGAGCGGGAGGACCCAGTACTTC. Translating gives CASSSDPGTPSGRTQYF.